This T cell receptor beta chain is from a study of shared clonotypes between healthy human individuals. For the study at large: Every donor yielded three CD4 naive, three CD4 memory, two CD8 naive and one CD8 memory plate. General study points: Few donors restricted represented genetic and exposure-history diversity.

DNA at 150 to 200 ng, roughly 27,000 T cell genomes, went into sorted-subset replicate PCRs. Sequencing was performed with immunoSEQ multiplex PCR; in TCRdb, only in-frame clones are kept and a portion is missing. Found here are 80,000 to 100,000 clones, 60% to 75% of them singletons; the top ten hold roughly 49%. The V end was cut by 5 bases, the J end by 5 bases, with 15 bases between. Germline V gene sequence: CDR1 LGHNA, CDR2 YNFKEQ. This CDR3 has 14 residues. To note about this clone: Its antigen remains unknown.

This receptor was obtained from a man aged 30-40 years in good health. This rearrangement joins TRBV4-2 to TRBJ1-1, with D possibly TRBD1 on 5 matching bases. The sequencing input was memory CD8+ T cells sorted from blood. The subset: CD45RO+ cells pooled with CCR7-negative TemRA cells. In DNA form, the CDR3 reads TGTGCCAGCAGCTTCAGGGATGATCCTACTGAAGCTTTCTTT. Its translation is CASSFRDDPTEAFF.